This T cell receptor (beta chain) is drawn from a study of vaccination and CD4 T cells after COVID-19. Study in general: Two doses of either BNT162b2 or mRNA-1273 vaccine went to participants. Overlapping spike peptides of SARS-CoV-2, HCoV-NL63, HCoV-OC43 and HCoV-229E stimulated the cells. Cultures acting as controls obtained a CEFX pool, an HIV-1 Nef pool, or no peptide.

Sequencing of cultured CD4+ T cell DNA used the Oncomine TCR Beta short-read assay. TCRdb called the PCR reads again in MiXCR, with one record for every CDR3 protein. The sample consists of fewer than 9,500 distinct CDR3 sequences, under 30% of them appearing once. Notes on this clonotype: The antigen is unknown.

The ends were cut back, 1 base at V and 2 bases at J, with 9 bases in the middle. Germline V gives CDR1 SGHVS, CDR2 FQNEAQ. The CDR3 is made up of 14 amino acids. The treatment was: roughly 11-day PBMC culture with coronavirus spike peptide pools or control peptides (ViraFEST assay). The unexposed donor provided CD4+ T cells, which were taken before the COVID-19 pandemic (2011-2018). Upon completion of 10 days of culture, CD4+ T cells were isolated via negative selection. The sequencing sample was made of CD4+ T cells from blood, cultured in vitro. The receptor was isolated from a human donor in good health. This chain joins TRBV7-8 and TRBJ2-7, with D perhaps TRBD1 (5 bases). The CDR3 here is CASSLERGTYEQYF. The CDR3 bases are TGTGCCAGCAGCTTAGAAAGGGGTACCTACGAGCAGTACTTC.